This TCR beta chain was sequenced for a study of blood T cell repertoires in COVID-19 (dated by TCRdb to about 2020). A note on the overall study: The collaborator samples originated in the United States, Italy and Spain and spanned the acute and convalescent phases of COVID-19. The samples were drawn from two sources: the first 160 participants of the ongoing ImmuneRACE study, and 1,254 subjects contributed by 6 global collaborators. The material from the prospective study consisted of cDNA or gDNA derived from T cells, B-cell-depleted T cells, or PBMCs. A freely available public database, intended as a resource for researchers studying the immune response to SARS-CoV-2, is where the repertoires were released. A de-identified subject ID, COVID-19 status, age in years and sex were almost always included in the sample metadata. Where HLA class I and class II types were available, the types were taken from metadata supplied by the sample provider, not from assay-based typing. The dataset comprised deeply sampled blood TCRbeta repertoires from subjects exposed to, actively infected with, or recovered from COVID-19.

Each collaborating institution followed its own protocols to collect whole blood in K2EDTA tubes. For TCRbeta analysis, collaborators shipped samples in one of three forms: frozen whole blood, isolated PBMCs, or DNA extracted from either of those sample types. The paper's findings and limits, for the study overall: Clinical and demographic metadata were provided uncurated, with the amount varying by source and participant.

From its cysteine to its phenylalanine, the CDR3 spans 10 amino acids. Of the read, only the CDR3 DNA is kept; its 30 bases are in frame from base 1. The germline V gene encodes CDR1 DFQATT and CDR2 SNEGSKA (reference sequence). Cut back by 3 bases and 8 bases, the V and J ends lie 6 bases apart. TCRbeta CDR3 regions were amplified from genomic DNA using the immunoSEQ Assay, a bias-controlled multiplex PCR. The paper's data handling went like this. The number of nucleated cells in each sample was estimated from the amplification of reference gene primers within the assay. Sequence reads were collapsed and filtered to measure the absolute abundance of every unique TCRbeta CDR3 rearrangement. For each sample, productive Simpson clonality was calculated by taking the square root of Simpson's diversity index across productive rearrangements. The table comes from immuneACCESS by way of TCRdb, which keeps in-frame sequences with V and J called. Part of the clones is missing from these tables; in studies checked, under half for an unresolved V gene and the rest for unknown reasons. From that table come the V and J calls and clone size; the DNA was used to work out D and trimming. This sample holds a few hundred thousand clones; more than 65% were observed only once. The leading ten clones occupy about 2.3% of the sample.

For this clone: Its antigen is currently not known. Per-nucleotide qualities are absent, and no much larger clonotype sits a single base away.

Here the chain combines TRBV20-1 and TRBJ2-3; no confident D gene assignment can be made. Specimen: peripheral blood. The receptor's source is a woman in her fifties or sixties with acute or convalescent COVID-19. The CDR3 amino acid sequence is: CSASPSTQYF. The DNA reads as follows: TGCAGTGCTAGCCCTAGTACGCAGTATTTT.